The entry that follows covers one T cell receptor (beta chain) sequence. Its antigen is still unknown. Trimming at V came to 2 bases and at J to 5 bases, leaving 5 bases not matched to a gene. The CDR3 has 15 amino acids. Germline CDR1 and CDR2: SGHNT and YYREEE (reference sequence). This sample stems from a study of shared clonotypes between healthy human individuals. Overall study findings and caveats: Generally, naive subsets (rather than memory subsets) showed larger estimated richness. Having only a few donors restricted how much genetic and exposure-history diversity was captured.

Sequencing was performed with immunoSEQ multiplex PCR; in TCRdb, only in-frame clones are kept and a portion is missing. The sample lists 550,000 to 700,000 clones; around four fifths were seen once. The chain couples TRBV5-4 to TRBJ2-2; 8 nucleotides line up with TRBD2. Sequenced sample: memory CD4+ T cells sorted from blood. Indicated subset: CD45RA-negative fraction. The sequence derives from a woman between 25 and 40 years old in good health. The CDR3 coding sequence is TGTGCCAGCAGCTTAAGCGGGAGCTCGACCGGGGAGCTGTTTTTT. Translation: CASSLSGSSTGELFF.